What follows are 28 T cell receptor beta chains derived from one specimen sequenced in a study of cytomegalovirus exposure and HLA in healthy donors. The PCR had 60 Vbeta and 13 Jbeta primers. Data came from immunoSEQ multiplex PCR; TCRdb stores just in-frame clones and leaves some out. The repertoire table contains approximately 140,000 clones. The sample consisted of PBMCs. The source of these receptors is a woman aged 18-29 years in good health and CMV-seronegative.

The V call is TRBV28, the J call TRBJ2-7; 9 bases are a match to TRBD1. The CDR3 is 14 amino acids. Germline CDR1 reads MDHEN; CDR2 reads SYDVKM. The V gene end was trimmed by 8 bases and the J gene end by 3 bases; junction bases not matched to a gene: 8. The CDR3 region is CASSGTGTNYEQYF. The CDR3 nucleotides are TGTGCCAGCTCCGGGACAGGGACAAACTACGAGCAGTACTTC.

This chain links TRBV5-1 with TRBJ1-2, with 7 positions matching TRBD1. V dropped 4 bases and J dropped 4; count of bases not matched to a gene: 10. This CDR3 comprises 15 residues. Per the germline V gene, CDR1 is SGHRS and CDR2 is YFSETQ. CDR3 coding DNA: TGCGCCAGCAGCGGAGGGACAGCACCGGGCTATGGCTACACCTTC. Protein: CASSGGTAPGYGYTF. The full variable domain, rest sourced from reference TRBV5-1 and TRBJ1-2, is KAGVTQTPRYLIKTRGQQVTLSCSPISGHRSVSWYQQTPGQGLQFLFEYFSETQRNKGNFPGRFSGRQFSNSRSEMNVSTLELGDSALYLCASSGGTAPGYGYTFGSGTRLTVV.

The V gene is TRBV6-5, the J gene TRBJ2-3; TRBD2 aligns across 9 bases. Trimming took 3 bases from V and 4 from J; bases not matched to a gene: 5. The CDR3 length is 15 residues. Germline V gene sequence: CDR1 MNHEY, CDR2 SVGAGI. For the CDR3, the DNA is TGTGCCAGCAGTTATAGCGGGAGCGCCGCAGATACGCAGTATTTT. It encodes CASSYSGSAADTQYF.

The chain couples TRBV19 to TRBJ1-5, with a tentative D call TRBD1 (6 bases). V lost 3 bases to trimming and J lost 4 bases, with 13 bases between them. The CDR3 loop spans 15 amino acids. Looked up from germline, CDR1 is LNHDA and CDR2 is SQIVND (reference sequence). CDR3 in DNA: TGTGCCAGTAGTATCGGGGACACGTTAAATCAGCCCCAGCATTTT. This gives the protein CASSIGDTLNQPQHF.

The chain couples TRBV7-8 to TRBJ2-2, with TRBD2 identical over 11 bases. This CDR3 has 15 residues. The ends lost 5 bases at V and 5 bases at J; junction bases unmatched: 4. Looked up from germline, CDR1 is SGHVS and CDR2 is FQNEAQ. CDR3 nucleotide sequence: TGTGCCAGCAGCCGAACTAGCGGGGGTACCGGGGAGCTGTTTTTT. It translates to CASSRTSGGTGELFF.

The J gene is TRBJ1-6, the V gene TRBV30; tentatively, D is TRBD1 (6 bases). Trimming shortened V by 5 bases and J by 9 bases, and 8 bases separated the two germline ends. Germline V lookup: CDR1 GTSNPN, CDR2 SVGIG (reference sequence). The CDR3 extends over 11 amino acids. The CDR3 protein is CAWGGGSPLHF. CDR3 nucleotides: TGTGCCTGGGGGGGCGGTTCACCCCTCCACTTT.

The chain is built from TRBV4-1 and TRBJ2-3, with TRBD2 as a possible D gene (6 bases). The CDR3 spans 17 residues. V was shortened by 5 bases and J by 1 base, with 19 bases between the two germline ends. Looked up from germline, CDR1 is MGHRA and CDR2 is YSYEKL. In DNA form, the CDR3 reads TGCGCCAGCAGCAGGCCGGGGGACCGAACCGGCACAGATACGCAGTATTTT. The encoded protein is CASSRPGDRTGTDTQYF.

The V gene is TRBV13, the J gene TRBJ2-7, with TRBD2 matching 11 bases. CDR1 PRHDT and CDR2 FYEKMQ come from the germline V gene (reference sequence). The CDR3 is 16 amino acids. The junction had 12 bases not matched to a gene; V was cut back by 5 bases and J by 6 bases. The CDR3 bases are TGTGCCAGCAGCCTCGATAGCGGGAGGGAGCCCGGCGAGCAGTACTTC. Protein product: CASSLDSGREPGEQYF.

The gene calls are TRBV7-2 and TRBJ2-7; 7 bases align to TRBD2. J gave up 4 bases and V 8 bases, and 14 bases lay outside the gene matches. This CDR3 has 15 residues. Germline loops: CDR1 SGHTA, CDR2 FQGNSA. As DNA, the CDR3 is TGTGCCAGCGCGCGACCCGTGGCGGGAGCGTACGAGCAGTACTTC. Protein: CASARPVAGAYEQYF.

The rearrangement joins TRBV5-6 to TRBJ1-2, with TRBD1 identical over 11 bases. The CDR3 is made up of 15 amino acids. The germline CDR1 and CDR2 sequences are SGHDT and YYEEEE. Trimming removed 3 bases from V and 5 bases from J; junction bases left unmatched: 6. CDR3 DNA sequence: TGTGCCAGCAGCTCAGGGACAGGGGGTAGGTATGGCTACACCTTC. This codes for CASSSGTGGRYGYTF.

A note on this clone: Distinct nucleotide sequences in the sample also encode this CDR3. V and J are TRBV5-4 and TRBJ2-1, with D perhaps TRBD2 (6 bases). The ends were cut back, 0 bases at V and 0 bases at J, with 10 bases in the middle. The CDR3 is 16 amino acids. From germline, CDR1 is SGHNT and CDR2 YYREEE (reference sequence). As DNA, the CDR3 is TGTGCCAGCAGCTTGGGTGGGGGGAGCTCCTACAATGAGCAGTTCTTC. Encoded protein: CASSLGGGSSYNEQFF.

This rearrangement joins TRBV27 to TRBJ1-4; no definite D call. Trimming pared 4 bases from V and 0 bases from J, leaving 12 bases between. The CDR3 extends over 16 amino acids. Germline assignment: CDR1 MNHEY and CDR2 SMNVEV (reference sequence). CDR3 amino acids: CASSSSEIATNEKLFF. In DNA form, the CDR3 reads TGTGCCAGCAGTTCAAGTGAGATTGCAACTAATGAAAAACTGTTTTTT.

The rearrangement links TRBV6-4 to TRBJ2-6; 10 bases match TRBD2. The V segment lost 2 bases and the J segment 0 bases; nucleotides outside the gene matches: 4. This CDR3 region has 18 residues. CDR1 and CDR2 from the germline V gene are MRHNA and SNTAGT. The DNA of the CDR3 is TGTGCCAGCAGTGACAGTTCTAGCGGGAGCTCTGGGGCCAACGTCCTGACTTTC. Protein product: CASSDSSSGSSGANVLTF.

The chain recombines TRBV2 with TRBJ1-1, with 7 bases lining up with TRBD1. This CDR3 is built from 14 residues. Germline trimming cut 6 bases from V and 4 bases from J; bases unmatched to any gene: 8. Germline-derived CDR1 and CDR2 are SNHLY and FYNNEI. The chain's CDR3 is CASSQQGQVTEAFF. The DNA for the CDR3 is TGTGCCAGCAGCCAACAGGGGCAGGTCACTGAAGCTTTCTTT.

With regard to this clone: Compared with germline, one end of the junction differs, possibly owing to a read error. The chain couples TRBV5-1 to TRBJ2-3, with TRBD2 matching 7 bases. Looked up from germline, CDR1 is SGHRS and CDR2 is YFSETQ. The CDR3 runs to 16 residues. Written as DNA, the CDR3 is TGCGCCAGCAGTCGAGCTAGCGGTTATAGCACAGATGCGCAGTATTTT. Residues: CASSRASGYSTDAQYF.

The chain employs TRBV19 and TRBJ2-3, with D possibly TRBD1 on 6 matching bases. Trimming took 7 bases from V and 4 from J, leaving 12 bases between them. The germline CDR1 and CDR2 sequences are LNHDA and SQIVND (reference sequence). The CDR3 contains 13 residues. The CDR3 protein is CASTARGPDTQYF. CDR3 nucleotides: TGTGCCAGTACGGCCAGGGGCCCAGATACGCAGTATTTT.

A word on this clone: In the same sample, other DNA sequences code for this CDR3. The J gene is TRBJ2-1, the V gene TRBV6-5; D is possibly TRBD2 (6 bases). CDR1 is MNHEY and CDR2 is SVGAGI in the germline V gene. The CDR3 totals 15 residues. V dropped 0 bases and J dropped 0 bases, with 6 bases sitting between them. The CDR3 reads CASSYSGGSYNEQFF. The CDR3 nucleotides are TGTGCCAGCAGTTACTCGGGGGGCTCCTACAATGAGCAGTTCTTC.

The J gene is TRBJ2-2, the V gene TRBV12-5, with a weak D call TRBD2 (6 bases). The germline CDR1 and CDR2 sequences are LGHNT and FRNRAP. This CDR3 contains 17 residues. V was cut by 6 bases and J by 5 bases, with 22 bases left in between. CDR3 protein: CASGLITMAGRTGELFF. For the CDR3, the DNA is TGTGCTAGTGGCCTAATTACGATGGCGGGAAGGACCGGGGAGCTGTTTTTT.

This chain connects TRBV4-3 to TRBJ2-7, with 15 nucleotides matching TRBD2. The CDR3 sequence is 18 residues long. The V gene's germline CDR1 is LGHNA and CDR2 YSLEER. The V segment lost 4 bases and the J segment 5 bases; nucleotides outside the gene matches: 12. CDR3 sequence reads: CASSPGTSGRLKRDEQYV. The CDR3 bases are TGCGCCAGCAGCCCTGGGACTAGCGGGAGGTTGAAGAGGGACGAGCAGTACGTC.

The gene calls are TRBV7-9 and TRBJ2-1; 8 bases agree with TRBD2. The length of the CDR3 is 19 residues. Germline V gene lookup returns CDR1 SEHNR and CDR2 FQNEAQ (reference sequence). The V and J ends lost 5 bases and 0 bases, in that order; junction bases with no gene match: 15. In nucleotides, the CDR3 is TGTGCCAGCAGCAAAATGGCTAGCGGGCTACTGAGCTCCTACAATGAGCAGTTCTTC. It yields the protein CASSKMASGLLSSYNEQFF.

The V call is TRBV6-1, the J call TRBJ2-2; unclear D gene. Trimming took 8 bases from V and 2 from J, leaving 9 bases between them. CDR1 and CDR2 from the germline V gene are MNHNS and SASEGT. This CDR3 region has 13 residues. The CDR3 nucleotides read TGTGCCAGCTCCCCCAAAAACACCGGGGAGCTGTTTTTT. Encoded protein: CASSPKNTGELFF.

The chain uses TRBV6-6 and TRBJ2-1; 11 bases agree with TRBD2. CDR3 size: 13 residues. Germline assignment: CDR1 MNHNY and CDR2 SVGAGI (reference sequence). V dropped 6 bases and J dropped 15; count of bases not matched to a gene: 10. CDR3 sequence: CASRPTLAGGTFF. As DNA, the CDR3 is TGTGCCAGCAGACCTACCCTAGCGGGAGGTACGTTCTTC.

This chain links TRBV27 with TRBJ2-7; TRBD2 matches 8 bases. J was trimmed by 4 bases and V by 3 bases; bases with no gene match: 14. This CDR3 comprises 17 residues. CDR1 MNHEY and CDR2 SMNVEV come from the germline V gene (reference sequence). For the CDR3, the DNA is TGTGCCAGCAGTTTCGGGGGGGCTAGCGCCCCGTTATACGAGCAGTACGTC. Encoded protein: CASSFGGASAPLYEQYV.

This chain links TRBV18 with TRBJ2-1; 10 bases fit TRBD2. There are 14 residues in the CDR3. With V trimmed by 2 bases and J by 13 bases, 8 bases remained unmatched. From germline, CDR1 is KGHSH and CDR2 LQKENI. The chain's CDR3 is CASSPGLAESEQFF. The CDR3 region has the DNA TGTGCCAGCTCACCAGGACTAGCGGAGTCTGAACAGTTCTTC.

The CDR3, as DNA: TGTGCCAGCAGTCTTACGGACAGTCTCTATGGCTACACCTTC. Residues: CASSLTDSLYGYTF. The rearrangement joins TRBV6-5 to TRBJ1-2; possibly TRBD1 for D (6 bases). Per the germline V gene, CDR1 is MNHEY and CDR2 is SVGAGI. This CDR3 region has 14 residues. V lost 5 bases and J lost 4, with 14 bases in between.

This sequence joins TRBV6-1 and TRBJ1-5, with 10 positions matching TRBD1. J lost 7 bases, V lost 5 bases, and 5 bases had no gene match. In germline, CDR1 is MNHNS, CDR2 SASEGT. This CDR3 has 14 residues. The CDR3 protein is CASSPRQGAQPQHF. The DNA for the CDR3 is TGTGCCAGCAGTCCCAGACAGGGGGCCCAGCCCCAGCATTTT.

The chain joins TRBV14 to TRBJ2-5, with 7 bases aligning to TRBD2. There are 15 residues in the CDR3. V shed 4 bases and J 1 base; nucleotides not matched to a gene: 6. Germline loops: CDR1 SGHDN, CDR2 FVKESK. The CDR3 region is CASSPGGSGQETQYF. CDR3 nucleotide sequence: TGTGCCAGCAGCCCTGGCGGGAGCGGCCAAGAGACCCAGTACTTC.

The CDR3: CSVERWGDSYEQYF. CDR3 sequence (DNA): TGCAGCGTTGAAAGGTGGGGGGACTCCTACGAGCAGTACTTC. The chain couples TRBV29-1 to TRBJ2-7, with a weak D call TRBD2 (6 bases). CDR3 length: 14 residues. Germline V gives CDR1 SQVTM, CDR2 ANQGSEA. Trimming left V 2 bases short and J 0 bases short, with 11 bases between.